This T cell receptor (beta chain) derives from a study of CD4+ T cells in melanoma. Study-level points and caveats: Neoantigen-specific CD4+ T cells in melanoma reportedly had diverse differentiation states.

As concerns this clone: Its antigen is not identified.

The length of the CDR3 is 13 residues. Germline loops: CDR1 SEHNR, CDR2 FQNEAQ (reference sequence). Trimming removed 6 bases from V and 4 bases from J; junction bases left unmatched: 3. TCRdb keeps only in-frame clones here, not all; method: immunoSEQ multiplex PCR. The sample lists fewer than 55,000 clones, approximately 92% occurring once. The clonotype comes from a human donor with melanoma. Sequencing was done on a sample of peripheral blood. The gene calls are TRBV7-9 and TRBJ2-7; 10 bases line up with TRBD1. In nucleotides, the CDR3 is TGTGCCAGCAGAGGACAGGGGGATTACGAGCAGTACTTC. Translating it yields CASRGQGDYEQYF.